The sequence of this T cell receptor beta chain was determined in a study of T-cell memory formation after mild COVID-19. MiXCR, applied by TCRdb to the 5' RACE reads, yields one record per CDR3 protein. The top ten hold about 2% of the sample, which has some 150,000 distinct CDR3 sequences, about 6% seen once. The V segment lost 4 bases and the J segment 0 bases; nucleotides outside the gene matches: 12. Germline values: CDR1 SGHNT, CDR2 YYREEE (reference sequence). The CDR3 extends over 18 amino acids. In its sample, this clonotype was seen a few times. Its cognate antigen is unknown. Study-wide points: Contracting clones localized mainly to CM and EM when CD4+ and mainly to EMRA when CD8+.

Sequenced: PBMCs or a T cell subset sorted from them (not recorded which). The source of this sequence is an adult woman who had mild COVID-19 (a few samples of this study predate the infection). Cell type and time point are not known. The rearrangement uses TRBV5-4 and TRBJ2-3, with 9 bases that match TRBD2. For the CDR3, the DNA is TGTGCCAGCAGCACTGGATGGCGGGAGGGGCTTAGCACAGATACGCAGTATTTT. Translating gives CASSTGWREGLSTDTQYF.